The 11 T cell receptor beta chains presented below share a single source sample, sequenced in a study of blood T cell repertoires in COVID-19 (dated by TCRdb to 2018 to 2020). Receptor amplification or capture employed the immunoSEQ multiplex PCR assay. TCRdb took this table from immuneACCESS and kept in-frame rearrangements with V and J called. Such tables lack part of the clones; where checked against another copy, unresolved V genes explain under half of the gap, and the rest is unexplained. Across this sample there are 200,000 to 250,000 clones, with about 86% seen only once. The top ten hold about 4.1% of the sample. The sample consisted of PBMCs or T cells enriched from blood (not recorded which). The source is a woman in her 40s with acute COVID-19.

This clone was seen a single time. The chain links TRBV6-5 to TRBJ2-7; maybe TRBD1 (6 bases). Trimming shortened V by 5 bases and J by 0 bases, and 14 bases separated the two germline ends. Germline V CDR1 and CDR2: MNHEY, SVGAGI. This CDR3 comprises 15 residues. The CDR3 protein is CASSTTGSSSYEQYF. The CDR3 region has the DNA TGTGCCAGCAGTACGACAGGTTCGAGCTCCTACGAGCAGTACTTC.

This clone was detected only once. This chain links TRBV5-5 with TRBJ2-6, with 9 bases that match TRBD2. CDR1 SGHKS and CDR2 YYEKEE come from the germline V gene (reference sequence). The CDR3 runs to 18 residues. Unmatched junction bases numbered 7, after V lost 3 bases and J lost 0 bases. CDR3 residues: CASSSAIAGVSGANVLTF. CDR3 bases: TGTGCCAGCAGCTCGGCCATAGCGGGAGTCTCTGGGGCCAACGTCCTGACTTTC. The whole variable domain, remainder taken from reference TRBV5-5 and TRBJ2-6, is DAGVTQSPTHLIKTRGQQVTLRCSPISGHKSVSWYQQVLGQGPQFIFQYYEKEERGRGNFPDRFSARQFPNYSSELNVNALLLGDSALYLCASSSAIAGVSGANVLTFGAGSRLTVL.

The rearrangement uses TRBV28 and TRBJ1-2, with TRBD1 identical over 8 bases. The CDR3 is 16 amino acids. Germline V gives CDR1 MDHEN, CDR2 SYDVKM. V gave up 4 bases and J gave up 3 bases; unmatched junction bases: 10. CDR3: CASSYTTGELDYGYTF. CDR3 bases: TGTGCCAGCAGTTATACGACAGGGGAACTCGACTATGGCTACACCTTC.

J is TRBJ2-5 and V is TRBV4-2, with 7 bases matching TRBD2. The germline V gene encodes CDR1 LGHNA and CDR2 YNFKEQ. The CDR3 covers 14 residues. V shed 4 bases and J 5 bases; nucleotides not matched to a gene: 7. The CDR3 sequence: CASSPGLESETQYF. The CDR3 nucleotides read TGTGCCAGCAGCCCCGGACTAGAAAGTGAGACCCAGTACTTC.

The chain employs TRBV4-1 and TRBJ1-5, with 7 bases identical to TRBD1. J was trimmed by 5 bases and V by 4 bases; bases with no gene match: 11. The CDR3 totals 16 residues. Germline CDR1 and CDR2: MGHRA and YSYEKL. CDR3 DNA sequence: TGCGCCAGCAGCCTCAACCGGGACAGAGATTATCAGCCCCAGCATTTT. Protein sequence: CASSLNRDRDYQPQHF.

This clone was seen once. Distinct nucleotide sequences in the sample also encode this CDR3. V and J are TRBV11-3 and TRBJ1-1; D remains unclear. Per the germline V gene, CDR1 is SGHNT and CDR2 is YENEEA. The length of the CDR3 is 13 residues. V was shortened by 3 bases and J by 2 bases, with 7 bases between the two germline ends. The CDR3 DNA is TGTGCCAGCAGCTTGGGAGTTAACACTGAAGCTTTCTTT. Translated, it gives CASSLGVNTEAFF.

The genes are TRBV27 and TRBJ2-7, with a tentative D call TRBD2 (6 bases). Trimming took off 3 bases at V and 3 bases at J, with 12 bases between the two ends. The germline V gene has CDR1 MNHEY and CDR2 SMNVEV (reference sequence). CDR3 length: 14 residues. The CDR3 bases are TGTGCCAGCAGTTTTGGCCAGCGGGTCTACGAGCAGTACTTC. It encodes CASSFGQRVYEQYF.

The gene calls are TRBV3-1 (or the pseudogene TRBV3-2) and TRBJ1-2; 7 positions agree with TRBD1. The CDR3 loop spans 13 amino acids. The trim removed 4 bases at V and 6 bases at J, leaving 5 bases unmatched. Looked up from germline, CDR1 is LGHDT and CDR2 is YNNKEL (reference sequence). This CDR3 reads CASSLRDRHGYTF. Here the CDR3 DNA reads TGTGCCAGCAGCCTCCGGGACAGACATGGCTACACCTTC.

In DNA, the CDR3 is TGTGCCAGCAGGCCGACCTTAGACAGAATCTTTGCGGGCTACACCTTC. Residues: CASRPTLDRIFAGYTF. This sequence joins TRBV27 and TRBJ1-2, with D tentatively TRBD1 (5 bases). The CDR3 spans 16 residues. In germline, CDR1 is MNHEY, CDR2 SMNVEV (reference sequence). V was clipped by 6 bases and J by 8 bases, with 25 bases between them.

DNA for the CDR3: TGCAGCGTAGCTGCGACTAGCGGGAATATCGATGAGCAGTTCTTC. This codes for CSVAATSGNIDEQFF. The chain recombines TRBV29-1 with TRBJ2-1; 11 positions match TRBD2. This CDR3 spans 15 amino acids. Germline V lookup: CDR1 SQVTM, CDR2 ANQGSEA. V dropped 6 bases and J dropped 8; count of bases not matched to a gene: 12.

This chain connects TRBV3-1 (or the pseudogene TRBV3-2) to TRBJ1-6; no clear D gene. CDR3 length: 12 amino acids. CDR1 and CDR2 (germline): LGHDT, YNNKEL (reference sequence). V was trimmed by 4 bases and J by 9 bases, leaving 7 bases between them. In nucleotides, the CDR3 is TGTGCCAGCAGCCCAGGTCGTTCACCCCTCCACTTT. It encodes CASSPGRSPLHF.